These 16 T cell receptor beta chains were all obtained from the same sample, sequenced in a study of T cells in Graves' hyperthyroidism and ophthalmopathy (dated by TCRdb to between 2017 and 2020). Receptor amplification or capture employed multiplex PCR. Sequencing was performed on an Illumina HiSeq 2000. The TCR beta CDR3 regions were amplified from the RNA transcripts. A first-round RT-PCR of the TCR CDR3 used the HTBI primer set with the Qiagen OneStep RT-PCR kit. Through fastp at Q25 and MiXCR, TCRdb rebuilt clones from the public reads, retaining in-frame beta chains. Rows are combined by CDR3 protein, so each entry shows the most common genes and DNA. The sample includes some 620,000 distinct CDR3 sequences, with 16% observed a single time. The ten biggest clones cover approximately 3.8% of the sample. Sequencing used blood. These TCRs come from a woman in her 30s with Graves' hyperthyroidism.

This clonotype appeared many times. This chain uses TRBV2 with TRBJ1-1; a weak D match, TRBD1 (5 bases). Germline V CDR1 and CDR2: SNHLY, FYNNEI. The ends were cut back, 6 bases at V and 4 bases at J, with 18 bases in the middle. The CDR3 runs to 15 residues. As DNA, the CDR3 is TGTGCCAGCAGGCGGGGGGGAACGACGGGCACTGAAGCTTTCTTT. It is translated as CASRRGGTTGTEAFF.

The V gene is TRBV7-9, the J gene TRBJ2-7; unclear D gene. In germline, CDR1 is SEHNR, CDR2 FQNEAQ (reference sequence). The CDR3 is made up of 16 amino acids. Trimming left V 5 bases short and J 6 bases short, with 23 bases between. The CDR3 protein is CASSPLIASFWSEQYF. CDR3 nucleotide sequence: TGTGCCAGCAGCCCCCTGATAGCAAGCTTTTGGAGCGAGCAGTACTTC. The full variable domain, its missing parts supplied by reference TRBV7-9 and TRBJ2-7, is DTGVSQNPRHKITKRGQNVTFRCDPISEHNRLYWYRQTLGQGPEFLTYFQNEAQLEKSRLLSDRFSAERPKGSFSTLEIQRTEQGDSAMYLCASSPLIASFWSEQYFGPGTRLTVT.

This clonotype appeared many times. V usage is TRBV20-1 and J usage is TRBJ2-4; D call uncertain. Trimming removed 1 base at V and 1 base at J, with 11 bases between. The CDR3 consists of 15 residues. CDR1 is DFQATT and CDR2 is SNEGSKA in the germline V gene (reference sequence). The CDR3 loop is CSARGHIAAKNIQYF. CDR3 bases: TGCAGTGCTAGAGGGCATATAGCTGCCAAAAACATTCAGTACTTC.

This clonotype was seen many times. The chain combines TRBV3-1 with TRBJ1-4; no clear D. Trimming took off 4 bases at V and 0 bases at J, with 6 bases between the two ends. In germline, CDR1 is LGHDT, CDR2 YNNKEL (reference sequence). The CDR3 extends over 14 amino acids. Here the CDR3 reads CASSRRATNEKLFF. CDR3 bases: TGTGCCAGCAGCCGAAGAGCAACTAATGAAAAACTGTTTTTT.

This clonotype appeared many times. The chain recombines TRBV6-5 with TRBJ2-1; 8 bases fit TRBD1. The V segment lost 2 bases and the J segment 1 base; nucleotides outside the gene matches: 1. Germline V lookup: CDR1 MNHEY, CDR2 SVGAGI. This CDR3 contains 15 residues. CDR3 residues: CASSYDRGSYNEQFF. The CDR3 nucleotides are TGTGCCAGCAGTTACGACAGGGGTTCCTACAATGAGCAGTTCTTC.

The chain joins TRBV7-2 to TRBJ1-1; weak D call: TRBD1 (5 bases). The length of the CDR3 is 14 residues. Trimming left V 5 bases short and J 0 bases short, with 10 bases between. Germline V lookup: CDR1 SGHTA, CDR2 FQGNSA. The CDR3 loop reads CASSLQALNTEAFF. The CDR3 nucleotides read TGTGCCAGCAGCCTACAGGCCCTGAACACTGAAGCTTTCTTT.

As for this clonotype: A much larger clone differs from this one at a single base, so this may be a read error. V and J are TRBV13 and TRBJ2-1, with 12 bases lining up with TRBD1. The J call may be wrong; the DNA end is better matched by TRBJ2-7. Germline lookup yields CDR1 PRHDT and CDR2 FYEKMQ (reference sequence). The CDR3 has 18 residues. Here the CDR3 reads CASSPRDRGHRSYNEQYF. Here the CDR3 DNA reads TGTGCCAGCAGCCCAAGGGACAGGGGGCACAGGTCCTACAATGAGCAGTACTTC.

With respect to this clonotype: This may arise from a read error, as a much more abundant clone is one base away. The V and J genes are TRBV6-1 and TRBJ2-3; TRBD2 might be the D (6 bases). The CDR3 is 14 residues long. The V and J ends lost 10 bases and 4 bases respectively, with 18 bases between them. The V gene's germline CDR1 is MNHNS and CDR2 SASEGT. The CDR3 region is CAIAAGKQADTQYF. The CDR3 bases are TGTGCCATCGCCGCGGGAAAGCAGGCAGATACGCAGTATTTT.

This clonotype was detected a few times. CDR3 protein: CASSAGRDRGRMEQFF. Here the CDR3 DNA reads TGTGCCAGCAGCGCAGGCCGGGACAGGGGGCGGATGGAGCAGTTCTTC. The J gene is TRBJ2-1, the V gene TRBV7-8, with 12 bases identical to TRBD1. Per germline, CDR1 SGHVS and CDR2 FQNEAQ. The CDR3 consists of 16 residues. With V trimmed by 5 bases and J by 10 bases, 12 bases remained unmatched. The entire variable domain, with the rest obtained from reference TRBV7-8 and TRBJ2-1, is as follows: GAGVSQSPRYKVAKRGQDVALRCDPISGHVSLFWYQQALGQGPEFLTYFQNEAQLDKSGLPSDRFFAERPEGSVSTLKIQRTQQEDSAVYLCASSAGRDRGRMEQFFGPGTRLTVL.

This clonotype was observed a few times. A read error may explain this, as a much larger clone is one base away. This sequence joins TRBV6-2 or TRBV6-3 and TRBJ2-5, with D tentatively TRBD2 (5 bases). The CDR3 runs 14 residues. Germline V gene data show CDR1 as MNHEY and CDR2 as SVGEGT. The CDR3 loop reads CASRPRGGWETQCF. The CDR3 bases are TGTGCCAGCAGACCTCGCGGTGGGTGGGAGACCCAGTGCTTC.

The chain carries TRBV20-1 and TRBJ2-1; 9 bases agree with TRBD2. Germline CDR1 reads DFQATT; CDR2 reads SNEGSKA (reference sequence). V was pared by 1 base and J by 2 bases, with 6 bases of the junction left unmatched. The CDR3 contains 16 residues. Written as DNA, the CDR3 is TGCAGTGCTAGAGGTGATGGCGGGAGGGCCTACAATGAGCAGTTCTTC. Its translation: CSARGDGGRAYNEQFF.

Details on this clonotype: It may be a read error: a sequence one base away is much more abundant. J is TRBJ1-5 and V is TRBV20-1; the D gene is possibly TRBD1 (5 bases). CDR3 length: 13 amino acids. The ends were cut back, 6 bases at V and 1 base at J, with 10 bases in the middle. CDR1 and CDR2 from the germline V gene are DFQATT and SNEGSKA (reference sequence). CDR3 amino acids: CSAVDRSNQPQHF. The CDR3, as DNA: TGCAGTGCCGTTGACAGAAGCAATCAGCCCCAGCATTTT.

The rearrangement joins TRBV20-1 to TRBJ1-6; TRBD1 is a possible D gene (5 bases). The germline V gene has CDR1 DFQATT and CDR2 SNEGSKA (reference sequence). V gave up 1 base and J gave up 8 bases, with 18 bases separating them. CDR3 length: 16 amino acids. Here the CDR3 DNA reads TGCAGTGCTAGAGTGGGGCGGTTAGTGAGGGATTCACCCCTCCACTTT. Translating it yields CSARVGRLVRDSPLHF.

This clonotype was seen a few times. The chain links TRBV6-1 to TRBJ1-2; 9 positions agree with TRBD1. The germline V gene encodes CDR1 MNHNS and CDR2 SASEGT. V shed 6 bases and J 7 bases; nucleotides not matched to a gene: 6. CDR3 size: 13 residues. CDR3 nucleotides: TGTGCCAGCAGACCGGGACAGGGACGTGGCTACACCTTC. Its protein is CASRPGQGRGYTF.

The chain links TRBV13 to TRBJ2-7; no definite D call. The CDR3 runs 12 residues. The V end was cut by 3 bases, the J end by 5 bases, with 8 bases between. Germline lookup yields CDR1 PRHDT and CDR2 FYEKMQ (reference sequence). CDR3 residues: CASSFMGNEQYF. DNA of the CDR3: TGTGCCAGCAGCTTTATGGGCAACGAGCAGTACTTC. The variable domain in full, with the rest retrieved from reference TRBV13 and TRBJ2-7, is AAGVIQSPRHLIKEKRETATLKCYPIPRHDTVYWYQQGPGQDPQFLISFYEKMQSDKGSIPDRFSAQQFSDYHSELNMSSLELGDSALYFCASSFMGNEQYFGPGTRLTVT.

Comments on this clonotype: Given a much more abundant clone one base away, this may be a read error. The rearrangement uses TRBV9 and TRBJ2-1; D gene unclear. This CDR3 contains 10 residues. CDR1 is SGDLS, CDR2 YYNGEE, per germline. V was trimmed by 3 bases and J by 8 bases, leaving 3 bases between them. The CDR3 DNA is TGTGCCAGCAGCGGAGATGAGCAGTTCTTC. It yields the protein CASSGDEQFF.